This TCR beta chain was profiled in a study of T cell responses to AZD1222 COVID-19 vaccine. Whole-study results and caveats: Mapped onto spike, vaccine-associated CD4 TCRs spanned it and were dominant at 160-218 and 743-854. Only five to seven AZD1222 recipients were seropositive at baseline.

Assay: immunoSEQ multiplex PCR; the TCRdb copy retains only in-frame clones and omits some. This table has 75,000 to 95,000 clones, about nine tenths appearing once. On this clone: Its target is not known.

Germline lookup yields CDR1 SGHVS and CDR2 FNYEAQ. V dropped 1 base and J dropped 0 bases, with 12 bases sitting between them. CDR3 length: 16 amino acids. Second-dose intervals near 4 or 12 weeks were combined. The sequence was collected from an adult who received the AZD1222 COVID-19 vaccine. The rearrangement links TRBV7-6 to TRBJ1-1; tentative D call: TRBD1 (6 bases). Sequenced material: peripheral blood, taken 28 days after the second AZD1222 dose. CDR3 bases: TGTGCCAGCAGCTTAGGCAGCGGGGGCATGAACACTGAAGCTTTCTTT. This encodes CASSLGSGGMNTEAFF. The variable domain in full, with the rest retrieved from reference TRBV7-6 and TRBJ1-1, is GAGVSQSPRYKVTKRGQDVALRCDPISGHVSLYWYRQALGQGPEFLTYFNYEAQQDKSGLPNDRFSAERPEGSISTLTIQRTEQRDSAMYRCASSLGSGGMNTEAFFGQGTRLTVV.